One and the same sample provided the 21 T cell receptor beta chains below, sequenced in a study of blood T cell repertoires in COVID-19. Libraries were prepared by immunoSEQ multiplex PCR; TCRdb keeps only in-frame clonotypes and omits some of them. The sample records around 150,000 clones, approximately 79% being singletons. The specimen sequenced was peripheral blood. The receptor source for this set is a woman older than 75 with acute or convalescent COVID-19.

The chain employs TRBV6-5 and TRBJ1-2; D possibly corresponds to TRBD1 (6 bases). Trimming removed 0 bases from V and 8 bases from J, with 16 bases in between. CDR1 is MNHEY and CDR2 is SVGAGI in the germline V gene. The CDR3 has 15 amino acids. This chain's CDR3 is CASSYSSGGEEGYTF. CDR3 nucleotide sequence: TGTGCCAGCAGTTACTCGAGCGGGGGCGAAGAGGGCTACACCTTC.

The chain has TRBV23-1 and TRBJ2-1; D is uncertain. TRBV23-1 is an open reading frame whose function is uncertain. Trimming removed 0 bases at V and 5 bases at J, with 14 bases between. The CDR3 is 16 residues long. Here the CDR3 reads CASSQSSRKDNNEQFF. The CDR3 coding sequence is TGCGCCAGCAGTCAATCATCCAGGAAGGATAACAATGAGCAGTTCTTC.

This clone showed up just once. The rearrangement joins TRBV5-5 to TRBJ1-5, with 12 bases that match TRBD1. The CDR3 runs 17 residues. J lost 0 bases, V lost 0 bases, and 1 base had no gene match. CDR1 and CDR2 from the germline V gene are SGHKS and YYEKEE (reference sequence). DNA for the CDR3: TGTGCCAGCAGCTTGGCGGGACAGGGGGCTAGCAATCAGCCCCAGCATTTT. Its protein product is CASSLAGQGASNQPQHF. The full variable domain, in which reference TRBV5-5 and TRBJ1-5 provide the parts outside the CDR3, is DAGVTQSPTHLIKTRGQQVTLRCSPISGHKSVSWYQQVLGQGPQFIFQYYEKEERGRGNFPDRFSARQFPNYSSELNVNALLLGDSALYLCASSLAGQGASNQPQHFGDGTRLSIL.

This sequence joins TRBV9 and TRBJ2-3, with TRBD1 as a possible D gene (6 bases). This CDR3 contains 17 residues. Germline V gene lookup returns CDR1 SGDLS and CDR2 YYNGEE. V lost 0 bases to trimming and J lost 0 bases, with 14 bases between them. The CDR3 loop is CASSVDVGTLSTDTQYF. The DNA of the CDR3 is TGTGCCAGCAGCGTAGATGTGGGGACACTAAGCACAGATACGCAGTATTTT. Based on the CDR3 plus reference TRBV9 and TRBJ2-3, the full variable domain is DSGVTQTPKHLITATGQRVTLRCSPRSGDLSVYWYQQSLDQGLQFLIQYYNGEERAKGNILERFSAQQFPDLHSELNLSSLELGDSALYFCASSVDVGTLSTDTQYFGPGTRLTVL.

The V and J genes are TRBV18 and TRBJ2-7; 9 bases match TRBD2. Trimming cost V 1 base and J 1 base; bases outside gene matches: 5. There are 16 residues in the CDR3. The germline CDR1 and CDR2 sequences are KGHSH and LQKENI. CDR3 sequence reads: CASSPLESGRSYEQYF. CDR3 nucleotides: TGTGCCAGCTCACCACTCGAGAGCGGGAGGTCCTACGAGCAGTACTTC.

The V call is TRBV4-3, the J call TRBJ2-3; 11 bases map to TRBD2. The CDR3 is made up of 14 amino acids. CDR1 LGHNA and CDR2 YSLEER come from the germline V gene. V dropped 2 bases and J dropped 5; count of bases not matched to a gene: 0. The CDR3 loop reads CASSQTSGGDTQYF. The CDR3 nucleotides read TGCGCCAGCAGCCAAACTAGCGGGGGAGATACGCAGTATTTT.

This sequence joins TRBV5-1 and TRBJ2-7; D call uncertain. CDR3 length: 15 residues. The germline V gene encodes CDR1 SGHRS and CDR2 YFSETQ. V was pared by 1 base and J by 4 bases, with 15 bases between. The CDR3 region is CASSLKASASYEQYF. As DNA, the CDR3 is TGCGCCAGCAGCTTGAAGGCGTCAGCGTCATACGAGCAGTACTTC.

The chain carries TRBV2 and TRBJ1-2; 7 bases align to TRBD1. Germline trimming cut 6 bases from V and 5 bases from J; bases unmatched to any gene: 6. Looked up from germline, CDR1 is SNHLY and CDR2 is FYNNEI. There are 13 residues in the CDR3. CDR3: CASSLGQLYGYTF. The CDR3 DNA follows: TGTGCCAGCAGCCTGGGACAGCTATATGGCTACACCTTC.

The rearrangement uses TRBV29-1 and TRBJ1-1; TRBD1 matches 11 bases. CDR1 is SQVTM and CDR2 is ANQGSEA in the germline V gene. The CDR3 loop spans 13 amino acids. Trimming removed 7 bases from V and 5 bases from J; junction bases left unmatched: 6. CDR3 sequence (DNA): TGCAGCGGTGGACAGGGGGCGCGGACTGAAGCTTTCTTT. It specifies CSGGQGARTEAFF. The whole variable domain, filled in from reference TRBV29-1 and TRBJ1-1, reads SAVISQKPSRDICQRGTSLTIQCQVDSQVTMMFWYRQQPGQSLTLIATANQGSEATYESGFVIDKFPISRPNLTFSTLTVSNMSPEDSSIYLCSGGQGARTEAFFGQGTRLTVV.

The CDR3 is CATRKSSGGSYNEQFF. The CDR3, as DNA: TGTGCCACCAGGAAGTCTAGCGGAGGATCCTACAATGAGCAGTTCTTC. This chain links TRBV15 with TRBJ2-1; 7 nucleotides align to TRBD2. CDR3 length: 16 amino acids. Per the germline V gene, CDR1 is LNHNV and CDR2 is YYDKDF (reference sequence). Unmatched junction bases numbered 9, after V lost 6 bases and J lost 1 base.

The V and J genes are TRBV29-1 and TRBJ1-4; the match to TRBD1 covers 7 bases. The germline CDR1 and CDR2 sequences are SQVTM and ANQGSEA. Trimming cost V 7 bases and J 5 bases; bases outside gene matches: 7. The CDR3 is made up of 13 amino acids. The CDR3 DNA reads TGCAGCGCTGGGGACAGATTAAATGAAAAACTGTTTTTT. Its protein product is CSAGDRLNEKLFF.

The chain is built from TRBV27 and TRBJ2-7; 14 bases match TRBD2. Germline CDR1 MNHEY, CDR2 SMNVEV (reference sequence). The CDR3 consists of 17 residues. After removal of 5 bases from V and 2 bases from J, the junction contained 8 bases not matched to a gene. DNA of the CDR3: TGTGCCAGCAGTCCTCGGGGACTAGCGGGAGTTACCTACGAGCAGTACTTC. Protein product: CASSPRGLAGVTYEQYF.

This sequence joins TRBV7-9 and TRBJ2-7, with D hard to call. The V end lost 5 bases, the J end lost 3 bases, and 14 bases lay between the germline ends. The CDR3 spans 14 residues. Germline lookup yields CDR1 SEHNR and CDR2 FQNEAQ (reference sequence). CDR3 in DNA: TGTGCCAGCAGCCCACCCGGGTCAAACTACGAGCAGTACTTC. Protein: CASSPPGSNYEQYF.

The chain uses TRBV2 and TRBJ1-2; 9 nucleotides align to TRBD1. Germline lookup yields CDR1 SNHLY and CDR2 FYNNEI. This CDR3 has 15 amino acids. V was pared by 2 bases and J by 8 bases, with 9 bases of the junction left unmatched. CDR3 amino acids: CASSELSQGAGGYTF. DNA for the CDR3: TGTGCCAGCAGTGAACTCTCACAGGGGGCAGGAGGCTACACCTTC.

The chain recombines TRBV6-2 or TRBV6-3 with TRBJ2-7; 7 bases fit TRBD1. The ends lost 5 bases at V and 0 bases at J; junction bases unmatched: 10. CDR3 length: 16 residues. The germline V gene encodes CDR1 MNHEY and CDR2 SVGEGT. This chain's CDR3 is CASSLRQGQFSYEQYF. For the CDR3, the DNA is TGTGCCAGCAGTCTTCGACAGGGCCAATTCTCCTACGAGCAGTACTTC.

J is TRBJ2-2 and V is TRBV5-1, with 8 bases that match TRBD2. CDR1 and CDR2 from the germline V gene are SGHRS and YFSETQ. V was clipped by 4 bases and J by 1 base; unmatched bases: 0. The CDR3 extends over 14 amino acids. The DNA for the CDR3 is TGCGCCAGCAGCCTAGCGGGGAACACCGGGGAGCTGTTTTTT. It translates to CASSLAGNTGELFF.

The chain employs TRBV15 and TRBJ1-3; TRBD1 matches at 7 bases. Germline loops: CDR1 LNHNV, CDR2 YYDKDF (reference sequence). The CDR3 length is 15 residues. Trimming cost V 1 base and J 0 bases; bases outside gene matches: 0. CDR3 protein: CATSRGQGSGNTIYF. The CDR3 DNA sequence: TGTGCCACCAGCAGAGGACAGGGCTCTGGAAACACCATATATTTT.

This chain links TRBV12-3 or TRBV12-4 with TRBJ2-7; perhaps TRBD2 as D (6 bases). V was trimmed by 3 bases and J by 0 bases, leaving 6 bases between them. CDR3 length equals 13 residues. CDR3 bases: TGTGCCAGCAGTTTGGAGGGCTCCTACGAGCAGTACTTC. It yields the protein CASSLEGSYEQYF.

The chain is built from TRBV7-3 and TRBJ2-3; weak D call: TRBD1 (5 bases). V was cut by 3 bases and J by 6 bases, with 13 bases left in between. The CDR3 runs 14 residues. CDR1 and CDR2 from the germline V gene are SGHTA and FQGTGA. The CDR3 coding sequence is TGTGCCAGCAGCTTTGAAGGGGCCGGGGATACGCAGTATTTT. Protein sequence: CASSFEGAGDTQYF.

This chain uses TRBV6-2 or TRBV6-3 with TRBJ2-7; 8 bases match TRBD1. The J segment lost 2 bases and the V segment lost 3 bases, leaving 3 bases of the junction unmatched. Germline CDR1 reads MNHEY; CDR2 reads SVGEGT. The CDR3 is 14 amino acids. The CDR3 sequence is CASSYDRGAYEQYF. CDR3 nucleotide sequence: TGTGCCAGCAGTTATGACAGGGGCGCCTACGAGCAGTACTTC.

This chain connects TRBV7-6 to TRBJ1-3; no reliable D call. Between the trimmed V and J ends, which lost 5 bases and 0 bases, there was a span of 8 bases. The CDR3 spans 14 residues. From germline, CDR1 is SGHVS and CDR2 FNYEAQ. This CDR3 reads CASSLGSSGNTIYF. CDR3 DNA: TGTGCCAGCAGCCTTGGGAGCTCTGGAAACACCATATATTTT. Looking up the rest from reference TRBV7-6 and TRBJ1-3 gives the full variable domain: GAGVSQSPRYKVTKRGQDVALRCDPISGHVSLYWYRQALGQGPEFLTYFNYEAQQDKSGLPNDRFSAERPEGSISTLTIQRTEQRDSAMYRCASSLGSSGNTIYFGEGSWLTVV.